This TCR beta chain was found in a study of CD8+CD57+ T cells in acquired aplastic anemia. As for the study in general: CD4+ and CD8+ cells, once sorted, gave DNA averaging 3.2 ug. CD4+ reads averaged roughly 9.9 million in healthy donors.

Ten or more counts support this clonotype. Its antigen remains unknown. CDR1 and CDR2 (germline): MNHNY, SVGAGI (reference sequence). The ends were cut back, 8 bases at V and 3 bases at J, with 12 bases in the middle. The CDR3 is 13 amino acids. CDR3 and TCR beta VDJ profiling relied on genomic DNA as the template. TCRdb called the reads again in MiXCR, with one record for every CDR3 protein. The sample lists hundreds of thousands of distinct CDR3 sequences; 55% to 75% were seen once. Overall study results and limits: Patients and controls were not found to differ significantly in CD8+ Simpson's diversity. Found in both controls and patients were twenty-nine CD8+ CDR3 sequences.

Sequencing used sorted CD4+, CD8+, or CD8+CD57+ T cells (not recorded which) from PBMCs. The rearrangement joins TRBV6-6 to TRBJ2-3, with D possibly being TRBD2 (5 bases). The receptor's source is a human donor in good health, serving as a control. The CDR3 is CASGRERTDTQYF. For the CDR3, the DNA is TGTGCCAGCGGTCGGGAAAGGACAGATACGCAGTATTTT.